This T cell receptor beta chain originates from a study of graft-versus-host responses after intestinal transplantation. Background on the study: As for transplant type, recipients had multivisceral, liver-intestinal, or isolated intestinal grafts. Every transplant recipient was induced with anti-thymocyte globulin, then maintained on tacrolimus and steroids for approximately three years. Study outcomes and limitations: Recipient-marrow GvH clones were detected, some having first appeared in ileum or blood.

Trimming removed 3 bases at V and 6 bases at J, with 8 bases between. CDR3 size: 11 residues. Looked up from germline, CDR1 is DFQATT and CDR2 is SNEGSKA (reference sequence). A note on this clone: Its antigen is unknown.

The method was immunoSEQ multiplex PCR; TCRdb's version includes in-frame clones alone and lacks a portion of them. The sample has over 65,000 clones; 92% are singletons. The material sequenced was PBMCs, taken 98 days after intestinal transplantation. The sequence came from a human patient who received an intestinal transplant, so some T cells may come from the graft donor. The rearrangement joins TRBV20-1 to TRBJ2-5; TRBD2 is a possible D gene (6 bases). The CDR3 sequence: CSARGGQTQYF. The CDR3 DNA reads as TGCAGTGCTAGGGGGGGACAGACCCAGTACTTC.